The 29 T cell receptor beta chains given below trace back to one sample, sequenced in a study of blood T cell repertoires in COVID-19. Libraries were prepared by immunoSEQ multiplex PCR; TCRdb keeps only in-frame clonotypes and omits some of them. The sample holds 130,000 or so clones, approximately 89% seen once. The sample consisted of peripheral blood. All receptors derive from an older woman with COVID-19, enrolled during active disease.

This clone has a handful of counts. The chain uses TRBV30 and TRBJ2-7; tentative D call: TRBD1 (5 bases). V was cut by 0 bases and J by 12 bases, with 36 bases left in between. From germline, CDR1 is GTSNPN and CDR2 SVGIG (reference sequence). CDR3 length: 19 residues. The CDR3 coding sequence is TGTGCCTGGAGTGTAAATAGGGGCAGGCCCAAGCAGTACCAAGGATTCCCGTACTTC. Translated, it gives CAWSVNRGRPKQYQGFPYF.

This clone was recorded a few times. The CDR3 DNA follows: TGTGCCAGCAGCCCTGCCTTCGATATGCGGGGGGCGCGGTTCTCTGGGGAGCTGTTTTTT. It specifies CASSPAFDMRGARFSGELFF. The chain joins TRBV3-1 (or the pseudogene TRBV3-2) to TRBJ2-2, with 8 positions matching TRBD2. The CDR3 is 20 residues long. V shed 4 bases, J shed 8 bases, and the junction held 24 bases outside the gene matches. The germline CDR1 and CDR2 sequences are LGHDT and YNNKEL (reference sequence).

The CDR3, as DNA: TGTGCCAGCAGCCCATCGGACAGGGACTCCTACGAGCAGTACTTC. Amino acids: CASSPSDRDSYEQYF. This rearrangement joins TRBV14 to TRBJ2-7; 8 nucleotides align to TRBD1. V gave up 4 bases and J gave up 0 bases; unmatched junction bases: 5. Germline V gene data show CDR1 as SGHDN and CDR2 as FVKESK. The CDR3 is 15 amino acids.

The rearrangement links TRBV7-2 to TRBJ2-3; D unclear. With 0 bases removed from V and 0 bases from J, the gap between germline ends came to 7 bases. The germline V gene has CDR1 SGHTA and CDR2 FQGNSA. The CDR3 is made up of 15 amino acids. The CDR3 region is CASSLALGSTDTQYF. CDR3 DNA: TGTGCCAGCAGCTTAGCCCTTGGCAGCACAGATACGCAGTATTTT.

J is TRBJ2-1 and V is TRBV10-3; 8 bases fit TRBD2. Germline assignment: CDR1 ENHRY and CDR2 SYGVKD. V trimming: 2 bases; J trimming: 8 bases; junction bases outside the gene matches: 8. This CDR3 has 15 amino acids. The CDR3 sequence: CAISERGGDIDEQFF. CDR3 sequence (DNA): TGTGCCATCAGTGAGCGGGGGGGCGATATCGATGAGCAGTTCTTC.

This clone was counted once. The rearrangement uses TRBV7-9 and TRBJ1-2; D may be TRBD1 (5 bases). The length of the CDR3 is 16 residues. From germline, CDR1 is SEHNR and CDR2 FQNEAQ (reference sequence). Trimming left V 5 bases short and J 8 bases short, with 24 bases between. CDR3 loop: CASSELTSRGEGGYTF. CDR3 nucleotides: TGTGCCAGCAGCGAGCTCACGTCCCGGGGGGAAGGAGGCTACACCTTC.

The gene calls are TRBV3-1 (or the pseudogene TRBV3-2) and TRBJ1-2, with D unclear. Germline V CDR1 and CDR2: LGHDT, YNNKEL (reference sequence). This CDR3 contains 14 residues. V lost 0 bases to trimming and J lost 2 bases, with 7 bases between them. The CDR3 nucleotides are TGTGCCAGCAGCCAAGAACACGGGAACTATGGCTACACCTTC. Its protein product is CASSQEHGNYGYTF.

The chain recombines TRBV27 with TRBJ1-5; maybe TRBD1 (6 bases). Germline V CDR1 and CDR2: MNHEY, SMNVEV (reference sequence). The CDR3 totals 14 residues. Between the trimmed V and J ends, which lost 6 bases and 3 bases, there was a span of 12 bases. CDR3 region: CASRRRGPNQPQHF. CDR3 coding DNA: TGTGCCAGCAGGCGCAGGGGTCCCAATCAGCCCCAGCATTTT.

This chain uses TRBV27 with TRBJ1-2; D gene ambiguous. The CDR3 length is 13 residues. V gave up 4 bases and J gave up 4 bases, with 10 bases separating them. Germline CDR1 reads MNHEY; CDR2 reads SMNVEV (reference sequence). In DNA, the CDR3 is TGTGCCAGCAGTTCCGGCGGAGGCTATGGCTACACCTTC. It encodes CASSSGGGYGYTF.

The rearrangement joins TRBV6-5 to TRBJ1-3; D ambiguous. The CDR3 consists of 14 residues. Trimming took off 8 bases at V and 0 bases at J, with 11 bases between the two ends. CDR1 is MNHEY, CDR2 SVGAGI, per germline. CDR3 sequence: CASVSVSSGNTIYF. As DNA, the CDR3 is TGTGCCAGCGTCTCCGTGAGCTCTGGAAACACCATATATTTT.

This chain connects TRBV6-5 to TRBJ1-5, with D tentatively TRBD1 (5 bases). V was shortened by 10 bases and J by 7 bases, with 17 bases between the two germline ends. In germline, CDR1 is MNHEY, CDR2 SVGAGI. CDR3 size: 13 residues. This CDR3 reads CATRRGKGQPQHF. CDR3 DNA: TGTGCCACCCGCCGGGGGAAGGGGCAGCCCCAGCATTTT.

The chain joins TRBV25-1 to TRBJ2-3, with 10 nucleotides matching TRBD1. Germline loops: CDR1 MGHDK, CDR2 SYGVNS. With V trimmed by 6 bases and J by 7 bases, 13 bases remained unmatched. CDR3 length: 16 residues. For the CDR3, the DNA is TGTGCCAGCAGCGCCTTTGGACAGGGGGATCTACATACGCAGTATTTT. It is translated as CASSAFGQGDLHTQYF.

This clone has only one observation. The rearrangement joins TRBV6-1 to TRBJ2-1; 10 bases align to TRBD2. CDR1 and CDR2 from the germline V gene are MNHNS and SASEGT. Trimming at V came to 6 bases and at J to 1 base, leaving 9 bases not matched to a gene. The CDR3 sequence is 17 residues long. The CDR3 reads CASRESGGAISYNEQFF. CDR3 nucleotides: TGTGCCAGCAGGGAAAGCGGGGGGGCTATTTCCTACAATGAGCAGTTCTTC.

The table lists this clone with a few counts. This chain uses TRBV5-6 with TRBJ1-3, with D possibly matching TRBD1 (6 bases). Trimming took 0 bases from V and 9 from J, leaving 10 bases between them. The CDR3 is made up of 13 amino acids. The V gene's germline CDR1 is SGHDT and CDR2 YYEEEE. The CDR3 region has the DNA TGTGCCAGCAGCTTGGGGACAGATTTCACCATATATTTT. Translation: CASSLGTDFTIYF.

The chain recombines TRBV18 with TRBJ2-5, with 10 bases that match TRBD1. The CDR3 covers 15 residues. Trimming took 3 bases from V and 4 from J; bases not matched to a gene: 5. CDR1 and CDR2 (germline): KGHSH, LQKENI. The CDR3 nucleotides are TGTGCCAGCTCACCCCGACAGGGGGCGGGAGAGACCCAGTACTTC. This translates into CASSPRQGAGETQYF.

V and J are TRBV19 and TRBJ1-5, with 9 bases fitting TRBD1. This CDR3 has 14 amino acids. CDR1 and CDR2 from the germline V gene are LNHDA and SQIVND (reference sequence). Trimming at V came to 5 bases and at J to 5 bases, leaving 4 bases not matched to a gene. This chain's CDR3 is CASSVTGGYQPQHF. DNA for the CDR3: TGTGCCAGTAGTGTCACAGGGGGCTATCAGCCCCAGCATTTT.

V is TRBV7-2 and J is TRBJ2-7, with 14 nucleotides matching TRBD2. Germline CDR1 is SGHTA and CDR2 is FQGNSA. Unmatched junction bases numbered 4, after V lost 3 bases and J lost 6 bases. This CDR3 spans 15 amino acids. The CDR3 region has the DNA TGTGCCAGCAGCTTCGGACTAGCGGGGGGAGGCGAGCAGTACTTC. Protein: CASSFGLAGGGEQYF.

Here the CDR3 DNA reads TGCGCCAGCAGCTTGGAGGTCGGGGGGACGGACGAGCAGTACTTC. This translates into CASSLEVGGTDEQYF. The gene calls are TRBV5-1 and TRBJ2-7, with 7 bases lining up with TRBD2. This CDR3 contains 15 residues. Trimming removed 0 bases from V and 5 bases from J; junction bases left unmatched: 8. Looked up from germline, CDR1 is SGHRS and CDR2 is YFSETQ.

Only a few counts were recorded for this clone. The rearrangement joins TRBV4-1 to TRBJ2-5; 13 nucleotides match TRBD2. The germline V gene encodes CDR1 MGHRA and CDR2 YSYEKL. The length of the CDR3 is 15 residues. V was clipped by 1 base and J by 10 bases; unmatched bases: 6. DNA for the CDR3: TGCGCCAGCAGCCAAGCCGGACTAGCGGGGGCCTACCAGTACTTC. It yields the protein CASSQAGLAGAYQYF.

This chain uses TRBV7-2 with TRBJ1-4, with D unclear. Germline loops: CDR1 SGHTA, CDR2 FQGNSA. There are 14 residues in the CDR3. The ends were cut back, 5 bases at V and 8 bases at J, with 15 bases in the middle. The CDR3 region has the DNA TGTGCCAGCAGCCTCCTGCGGAGCGGGGAAAAACTGTTTTTT. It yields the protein CASSLLRSGEKLFF.

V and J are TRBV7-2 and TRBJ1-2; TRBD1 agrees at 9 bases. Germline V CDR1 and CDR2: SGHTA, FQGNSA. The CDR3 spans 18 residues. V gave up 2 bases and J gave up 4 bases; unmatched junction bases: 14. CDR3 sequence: CASSLTPGQGSYSYGYTF. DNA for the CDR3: TGTGCCAGCAGCTTAACCCCGGGACAGGGAAGTTATAGCTATGGCTACACCTTC.

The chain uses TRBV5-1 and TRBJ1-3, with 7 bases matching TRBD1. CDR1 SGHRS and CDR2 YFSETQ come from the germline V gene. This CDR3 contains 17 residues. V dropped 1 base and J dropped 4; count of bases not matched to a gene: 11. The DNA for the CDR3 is TGCGCCAGCAGCTTGAGACGCAGGGGGTCGCGAGGAAACACCATATATTTT. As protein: CASSLRRRGSRGNTIYF.

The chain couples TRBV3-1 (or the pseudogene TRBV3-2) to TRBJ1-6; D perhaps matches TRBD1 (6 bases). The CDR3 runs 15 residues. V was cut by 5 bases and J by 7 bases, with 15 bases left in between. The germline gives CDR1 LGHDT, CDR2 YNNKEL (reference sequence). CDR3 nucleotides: TGTGCCAGCAGCTACACCACGACAGGAAATTCACCCCTCCACTTT. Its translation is CASSYTTTGNSPLHF.

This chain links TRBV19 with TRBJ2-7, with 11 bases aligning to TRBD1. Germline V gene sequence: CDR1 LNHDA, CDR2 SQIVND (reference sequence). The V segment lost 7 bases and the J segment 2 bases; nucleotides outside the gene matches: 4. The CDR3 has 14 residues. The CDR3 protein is CASTGTGGTYEQYF. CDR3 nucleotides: TGTGCCAGTACTGGGACAGGGGGGACCTACGAGCAGTACTTC.

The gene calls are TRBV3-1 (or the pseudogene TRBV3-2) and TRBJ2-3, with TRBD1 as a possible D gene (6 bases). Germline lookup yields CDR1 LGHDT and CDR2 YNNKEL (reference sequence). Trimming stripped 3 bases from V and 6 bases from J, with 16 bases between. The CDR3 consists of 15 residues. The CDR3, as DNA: TGTGCCAGCAGCCATGGACAGATGTACGGGGATACGCAGTATTTT. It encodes CASSHGQMYGDTQYF.

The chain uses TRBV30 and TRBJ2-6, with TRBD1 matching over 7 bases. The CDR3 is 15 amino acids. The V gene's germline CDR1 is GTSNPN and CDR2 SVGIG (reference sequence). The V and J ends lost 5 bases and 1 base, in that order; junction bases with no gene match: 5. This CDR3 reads CAWDRAGSGANVLTF. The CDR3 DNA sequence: TGTGCCTGGGACAGGGCCGGATCTGGGGCCAACGTCCTGACTTTC.

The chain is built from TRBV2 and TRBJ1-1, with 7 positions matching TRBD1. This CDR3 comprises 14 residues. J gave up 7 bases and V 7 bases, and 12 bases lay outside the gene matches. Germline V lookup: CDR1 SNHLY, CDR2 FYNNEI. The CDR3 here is CASKSDRVRIEAFF. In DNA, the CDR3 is TGTGCCAGCAAATCTGACAGGGTCAGGATTGAAGCTTTCTTT. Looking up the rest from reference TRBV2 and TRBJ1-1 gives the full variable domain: EPEVTQTPSHQVTQMGQEVILRCVPISNHLYFYWYRQILGQKVEFLVSFYNNEISEKSEIFDDQFSVERPDGSNFTLKIRSTKLEDSAMYFCASKSDRVRIEAFFGQGTRLTVV.

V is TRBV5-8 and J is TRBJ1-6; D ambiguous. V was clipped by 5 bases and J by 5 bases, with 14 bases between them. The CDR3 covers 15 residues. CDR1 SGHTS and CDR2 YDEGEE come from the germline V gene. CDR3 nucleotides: TGTGCCAGCAGGCTTGCGGGGATGGATAATTCACCCCTCCACTTT. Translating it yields CASRLAGMDNSPLHF.

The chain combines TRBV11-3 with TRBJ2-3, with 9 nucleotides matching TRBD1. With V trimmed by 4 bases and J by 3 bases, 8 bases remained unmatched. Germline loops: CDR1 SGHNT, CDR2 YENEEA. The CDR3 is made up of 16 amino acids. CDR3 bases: TGTGCCAGCAGCTCCCGAGACAGGGGGGGGACAGATACGCAGTATTTT. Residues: CASSSRDRGGTDTQYF.